This TCR beta chain originates from a study of naive CD8 T cells in extremely preterm neonates. The study, taken as a whole, reports: Relative to older groups, preterm infants had shorter, less trimmed CDR3s with fewer N additions.

Profiled with immunoSEQ multiplex PCR; TCRdb holds only in-frame clones, not every one. The repertoire holds roughly 7,900 clones, with approximately 98% as singletons. Elective cesarean births at 37-41 weeks, without labor or membrane rupture, supplied the cord blood. V was pared by 2 bases and J by 0 bases, with 13 bases between. The CDR3 consists of 15 residues. The germline V gene has CDR1 GTSNPN and CDR2 SVGIG (reference sequence). On this clone itself: Its specificity is unknown.

The TCR originated in a newborn in good health. The sequenced sample was naive CD8+ T cells from cord blood. This chain links TRBV30 with TRBJ1-1; D not certain. CDR3 in DNA: TGTGCCTGGAGTAGGGAGGTCACCTTGAACACTGAAGCTTTCTTT. It codes for CAWSREVTLNTEAFF.